One and the same sample provided the 25 T cell receptor beta chains below, sequenced in a study of blood T cell repertoires in COVID-19. This table comes from immunoSEQ multiplex PCR, and its TCRdb copy is limited to in-frame clones, with some not included. The sample lists roughly 270,000 clones, around 85% seen once, with 2% to 3% in the top ten. Sequencing was carried out using PBMCs or T cells enriched from blood (not recorded which). These TCRs come from a woman aged 50 to 60 who had recovered from COVID-19.

The chain has TRBV5-6 and TRBJ1-3, with a weak D call TRBD1 (6 bases). V was shortened by 6 bases and J by 3 bases, with 13 bases between the two germline ends. This CDR3 spans 14 amino acids. Germline V gene sequence: CDR1 SGHDT, CDR2 YYEEEE. CDR3 nucleotide sequence: TGTGCCAGCACCGTACAGGGCGATGGAAACACCATATATTTT. As protein: CASTVQGDGNTIYF. The full variable domain, in which reference TRBV5-6 and TRBJ1-3 provide the parts outside the CDR3, is DAGVTQSPTHLIKTRGQQVTLRCSPKSGHDTVSWYQQALGQGPQFIFQYYEEEERQRGNFPDRFSGHQFPNYSSELNVNALLLGDSALYLCASTVQGDGNTIYFGEGSWLTVV.

The J gene is TRBJ2-5, the V gene TRBV2, with D possibly TRBD2 on 6 matching bases. CDR3 length equals 13 residues. Per the germline V gene, CDR1 is SNHLY and CDR2 is FYNNEI. V was trimmed by 4 bases and J by 5 bases, leaving 11 bases between them. CDR3 DNA sequence: TGTGCCAGCAGTGTAGGGAGGTTGGAGACCCAGTACTTC. It is translated as CASSVGRLETQYF. The full variable domain, in which reference TRBV2 and TRBJ2-5 provide the parts outside the CDR3, is EPEVTQTPSHQVTQMGQEVILRCVPISNHLYFYWYRQILGQKVEFLVSFYNNEISEKSEIFDDQFSVERPDGSNFTLKIRSTKLEDSAMYFCASSVGRLETQYFGPGTRLLVL.

The V and J genes are TRBV13 and TRBJ2-5; D ambiguous. There are 14 residues in the CDR3. Trimming took off 3 bases at V and 5 bases at J, with 13 bases between the two ends. Germline V CDR1 and CDR2: PRHDT, FYEKMQ (reference sequence). The CDR3 protein is CASSFSARSETQYF. The CDR3, as DNA: TGTGCCAGCAGCTTTTCGGCTAGATCGGAGACCCAGTACTTC.

This CDR3 is CASSVAGTNYGYTF. The DNA of the CDR3 is TGTGCCAGCAGCGTAGCCGGGACAAACTATGGCTACACCTTC. The V gene is TRBV9, the J gene TRBJ1-2; weak D call: TRBD1 (6 bases). V gave up 0 bases and J gave up 2 bases, with 8 bases separating them. Germline lookup yields CDR1 SGDLS and CDR2 YYNGEE. The CDR3 length is 14 residues.

The chain carries TRBV19 and TRBJ1-5, with D unresolved. V gave up 1 base and J gave up 3 bases, with 13 bases separating them. Germline CDR1 LNHDA, CDR2 SQIVND (reference sequence). The CDR3 spans 16 residues. The CDR3 is CASSIGGSGYNQPQHF. CDR3 nucleotide sequence: TGTGCCAGTAGTATAGGGGGTAGCGGTTACAATCAGCCCCAGCATTTT.

This chain uses TRBV4-1 with TRBJ2-5; 9 bases match TRBD2. With 4 bases clipped from V and 4 bases from J, the junction kept 7 bases outside the gene matches. The CDR3 is made up of 15 amino acids. Germline assignment: CDR1 MGHRA and CDR2 YSYEKL. This chain's CDR3 is CASSPSSSGGETQYF. The CDR3 DNA is TGCGCCAGCAGCCCTAGTAGTAGCGGGGGAGAGACCCAGTACTTC.

V usage is TRBV5-4 and J usage is TRBJ2-5; 9 bases align to TRBD1. Per the germline V gene, CDR1 is SGHNT and CDR2 is YYREEE (reference sequence). CDR3 size: 14 residues. V gave up 3 bases and J gave up 5 bases; unmatched junction bases: 5. This CDR3 is CASSSGTGRETQYF. The CDR3, as DNA: TGTGCCAGCAGCTCGGGGACAGGGAGGGAGACCCAGTACTTC.

This chain uses TRBV28 with TRBJ2-7, with D possibly TRBD1 on 6 matching bases. V was cut by 6 bases and J by 9 bases, with 15 bases left in between. Germline CDR1 reads MDHEN; CDR2 reads SYDVKM. The CDR3 length is 12 residues. The CDR3 protein is CASSLDRFGQYF. The CDR3 DNA follows: TGTGCCAGCAGCCTAGACAGGTTCGGGCAGTACTTC.

This chain links TRBV28 with TRBJ1-2; no clear D gene. The germline V gene encodes CDR1 MDHEN and CDR2 SYDVKM. Trimming took off 4 bases at V and 0 bases at J, with 12 bases between the two ends. The CDR3 sequence is 15 residues long. The CDR3 DNA reads as TGTGCCAGCAGTTCACAGACGCAGTCTAACTATGGCTACACCTTC. Translating it yields CASSSQTQSNYGYTF.

This chain uses TRBV3-1 (or the pseudogene TRBV3-2) with TRBJ2-3; 8 bases agree with TRBD2. J was trimmed by 1 base and V by 5 bases; bases with no gene match: 2. The CDR3 runs 14 residues. In germline, CDR1 is LGHDT, CDR2 YNNKEL (reference sequence). The CDR3 spells CASSSGGGTDTQYF. Here the CDR3 DNA reads TGTGCCAGCAGCTCCGGGGGGGGCACAGATACGCAGTATTTT.

The genes are TRBV7-8 and TRBJ1-1; the D is unclear. V lost 0 bases to trimming and J lost 6 bases, with 14 bases between them. There are 15 residues in the CDR3. Germline CDR1 reads SGHVS; CDR2 reads FQNEAQ. The CDR3 DNA reads TGTGCCAGCAGCTTAGCAACGGCGGGAGGCCCTGAAGCTTTCTTT. It encodes CASSLATAGGPEAFF.

This clone was counted only a few times. CDR3 sequence (DNA): TGTGCCTGGAGTTATGGACAGGGACGTCAGCCCCAGCATTTT. The encoded protein is CAWSYGQGRQPQHF. The chain links TRBV30 to TRBJ1-5, with 8 positions matching TRBD1. V trimming: 2 bases; J trimming: 6 bases; junction bases outside the gene matches: 6. The CDR3 totals 14 residues. CDR1 and CDR2 (germline): GTSNPN, SVGIG (reference sequence).

The chain employs TRBV4-1 and TRBJ2-5; unclear D gene. Trimming removed 4 bases at V and 1 base at J, with 7 bases between. The CDR3 spans 13 residues. CDR1 is MGHRA, CDR2 YSYEKL, per germline. CDR3 coding DNA: TGCGCCAGCAGCCGACTCGTCCAAGAGACCCAGTACTTC. Translating it yields CASSRLVQETQYF.

This clone was seen more than once but under ten times. This chain joins TRBV9 and TRBJ2-7, with D tentatively TRBD2 (6 bases). The CDR3 has 15 residues. CDR1 and CDR2 (germline): SGDLS, YYNGEE. Trimming cost V 3 bases and J 0 bases, with 13 bases left between them. DNA of the CDR3: TGTGCCAGCAGCGCGGGACTTAGTCTCTCCTACGAGCAGTACTTC. The encoded protein is CASSAGLSLSYEQYF.

The rearrangement links TRBV28 to TRBJ2-2, with 7 bases lining up with TRBD2. CDR1 and CDR2 (germline): MDHEN, SYDVKM. Trimming at V came to 5 bases and at J to 2 bases, leaving 8 bases not matched to a gene. This CDR3 is built from 16 residues. The CDR3 DNA is TGTGCCAGCAGTCCCCGGGGGGTACTAAACACCGGGGAGCTGTTTTTT. Translating it yields CASSPRGVLNTGELFF. Drawing the rest from reference TRBV28 and TRBJ2-2, the complete variable domain is DVKVTQSSRYLVKRTGEKVFLECVQDMDHENMFWYRQDPGLGLRLIYFSYDVKMKEKGDIPEGYSVSREKKERFSLILESASTNQTSMYLCASSPRGVLNTGELFFGEGSRLTVL.

V and J are TRBV4-2 and TRBJ2-1; 11 bases are shared with TRBD2. The junction had 9 bases not matched to a gene; V was cut back by 4 bases and J by 4 bases. The CDR3 loop spans 17 amino acids. Germline CDR1 is LGHNA and CDR2 is YNFKEQ. CDR3 in DNA: TGTGCCAGCAGCCCCGTATCGGGACTAGCGGAATACAATGAGCAGTTCTTC. It specifies CASSPVSGLAEYNEQFF.

This chain connects TRBV14 to TRBJ1-4; 7 nucleotides agree with TRBD1. The CDR3 is made up of 13 amino acids. Germline CDR1 reads SGHDN; CDR2 reads FVKESK. Trimming removed 4 bases from V and 6 bases from J; junction bases left unmatched: 2. CDR3 region: CASSRQGYEKLFF. The DNA for the CDR3 is TGTGCCAGCAGCCGACAGGGATATGAAAAACTGTTTTTT.

The V and J genes are TRBV6-1 and TRBJ1-2; 7 bases are shared with TRBD1. The CDR3 covers 14 residues. The V segment lost 0 bases and the J segment 5 bases; nucleotides outside the gene matches: 3. The germline V gene has CDR1 MNHNS and CDR2 SASEGT. CDR3 in DNA: TGTGCCAGCAGTGAAGCGGAGGGGGCGTATGGCTACACCTTC. Amino acid sequence: CASSEAEGAYGYTF.

This chain links TRBV7-6 with TRBJ1-5, with a tentative D call TRBD1 (6 bases). V was pared by 0 bases and J by 1 base, with 7 bases between. The CDR3 length is 15 residues. Germline values: CDR1 SGHVS, CDR2 FNYEAQ. The CDR3 here is CASSLARGSNQPQHF. CDR3 in DNA: TGTGCCAGCAGCTTAGCAAGGGGGAGCAATCAGCCCCAGCATTTT.

The V call is TRBV15, the J call TRBJ1-6, with 7 bases identical to TRBD1. Germline CDR1 LNHNV, CDR2 YYDKDF (reference sequence). Trimming cost V 1 base and J 7 bases; bases outside gene matches: 4. This CDR3 has 15 amino acids. CDR3 in DNA: TGTGCCACCAGCAGAGGACAGGGTAACAATTCACCCCTCCACTTT. It specifies CATSRGQGNNSPLHF. Drawing the rest from reference TRBV15 and TRBJ1-6, the complete variable domain is DAMVIQNPRYQVTQFGKPVTLSCSQTLNHNVMYWYQQKSSQAPKLLFHYYDKDFNNEADTPDNFQSRRPNTSFCFLDIRSPGLGDTAMYLCATSRGQGNNSPLHFGNGTRLTVT.

This rearrangement joins TRBV18 to TRBJ1-2; a possible D gene is TRBD1 (6 bases). CDR3 length: 16 residues. From germline, CDR1 is KGHSH and CDR2 LQKENI. V dropped 0 bases and J dropped 2 bases, with 13 bases sitting between them. The CDR3 sequence: CASSPPQGRVNYGYTF. The CDR3 DNA reads as TGTGCCAGCTCACCACCGCAGGGGCGGGTCAACTATGGCTACACCTTC. Full variable domain (outside the CDR3, taken from reference TRBV18 and TRBJ1-2): NAGVMQNPRHLVRRRGQEARLRCSPMKGHSHVYWYRQLPEEGLKFMVYLQKENIIDESGMPKERFSAEFPKEGPSILRIQQVVRGDSAAYFCASSPPQGRVNYGYTFGSGTRLTVV.

V is TRBV5-1 and J is TRBJ1-4; tentative D call: TRBD1 (6 bases). The CDR3 length is 14 residues. V was clipped by 0 bases and J by 8 bases, with 11 bases between them. Germline CDR1 and CDR2: SGHRS and YFSETQ. Written as DNA, the CDR3 is TGCGCCAGCAGCTTGGATGGGGGCCTGGAAAAACTGTTTTTT. Its protein is CASSLDGGLEKLFF. Together with reference TRBV5-1 and TRBJ1-4, the CDR3 gives the full variable domain: KAGVTQTPRYLIKTRGQQVTLSCSPISGHRSVSWYQQTPGQGLQFLFEYFSETQRNKGNFPGRFSGRQFSNSRSEMNVSTLELGDSALYLCASSLDGGLEKLFFGSGTQLSVL.

V usage is TRBV12-5 and J usage is TRBJ2-7; 8 bases map to TRBD1. The CDR3 covers 16 residues. With 6 bases clipped from V and 3 bases from J, the junction kept 13 bases outside the gene matches. Germline CDR1 reads LGHNT; CDR2 reads FRNRAP. CDR3 DNA sequence: TGTGCTAGTGGCCAAGCGGACAGGGCCAACAACTACGAGCAGTACTTC. Amino acid sequence: CASGQADRANNYEQYF.

This CDR3 reads CASNALRQGGEQYF. The CDR3 nucleotides read TGTGCCAGCAACGCCCTCCGGCAGGGGGGCGAGCAGTACTTC. The V call is TRBV2, the J call TRBJ2-7, with a tentative D call TRBD1 (7 bases). The V end lost 7 bases, the J end lost 6 bases, and 19 bases lay between the germline ends. Germline V gives CDR1 SNHLY, CDR2 FYNNEI. This CDR3 is 14 amino acids long. Supplemented by reference TRBV2 and TRBJ2-7, the full variable domain reads EPEVTQTPSHQVTQMGQEVILRCVPISNHLYFYWYRQILGQKVEFLVSFYNNEISEKSEIFDDQFSVERPDGSNFTLKIRSTKLEDSAMYFCASNALRQGGEQYFGPGTRLTVT.

V gene TRBV2 combines with J gene TRBJ1-2; D is perhaps TRBD1 (6 bases). CDR1 SNHLY and CDR2 FYNNEI come from the germline V gene. Trimming removed 7 bases at V and 4 bases at J, with 10 bases between. This CDR3 region has 12 residues. The CDR3: CASTEDSYGYTF. In nucleotides, the CDR3 is TGTGCCAGCACCGAGGACAGCTATGGCTACACCTTC.